The following is a TCR beta chain sequence with its context. The target antigen is unknown. One end of the junction varies from germline; a read error may be responsible. This table comes from immunoSEQ multiplex PCR, and its TCRdb copy is limited to in-frame clones, with some not included. The sample consists of 45,000 to 55,000 clones, about 86% of them appearing once. Per germline, CDR1 MRHNA and CDR2 SNTAGT. The CDR3 spans 14 residues. The data originate from a study of T cell responses to AZD1222 COVID-19 vaccine. Study conclusions and caveats: Targeting of unmutated variant regions was reportedly seen in nearly half of spike-specific TCRs. Clonal diversity may have been underestimated in mostly white British donors.

This sequence joins TRBV6-4 and TRBJ1-1, with D unresolved. This TCR was sampled from an adult in good health. Source: peripheral blood, taken on day 0 of AZD1222 vaccination. The CDR3 reads CASRDFSTGTEAFF. In DNA, the CDR3 is TGTGCCAGCAGGGACTTCTCAACGGGAACTGAAGCTTTCTTT.